This T cell receptor beta chain derives from a study of T cell responses to AZD1222 COVID-19 vaccine (dated by TCRdb to 2020 to 2022). Describing the broader study: AZD1222 recipients given second doses at about 4 weeks or at about 12 weeks were pooled, since spike-specific TCR depth and breadth were not found to differ between the two schedules. Enrollment into the trials was organized by age into subgroups of 18-55, 56-69 and 70-plus years, and those subgroups contained roughly 150, 30 and 60 TCR-sequenced participants, respectively. TCR sequencing covered fewer than 250 trial participants: 207 given two doses of AZD1222 and 26 given two doses of MenACWY control vaccine.

The CDR3 regions of human TCRbeta chains were subjected to immunosequencing. The authors processed their data as follows. Repertoire TCRs were checked for matches against a reference library of SARS-CoV-2-specific TCRs that had been generated using the MIRA antigen-specificity platform. Breadth was defined as the fraction of unique TCRs that were SARS-CoV-2-associated. Depth was defined as the fraction of total T cells that were SARS-CoV-2-associated. Each spike-specific TCR was assigned to its reactive spike region and to a CD4 or CD8 class using the MIRA data. Log10-transformed breadth and depth values were compared by one-way ANOVA with Sidak's multiple comparisons tests. What TCRdb holds here is the immuneACCESS table cut down to in-frame rearrangements. Part of the clones is not present; checked against another copy, under half of the missing clones reflect an unresolved V gene, and the others are unexplained. V, J and clone size are taken as reported in that table, and D and trimming were inferred from the DNA itself. This sample holds some 200,000 clones; 70% to 90% were observed only once. The ten top clones hold about 6% of the sample.

With regard to this clone: What antigen it recognizes has not been identified. Base qualities are missing; no much larger clone stands one base away.

Its CDR3 holds 14 amino acids, cysteine through phenylalanine. Only the CDR3 DNA is retained, 42 bases long and in frame from the first base. Based on the germline V gene (reference sequence), the CDR1 and CDR2 sequences are LNHDA and SQIVND. For this chain, trimming is 1 base at the V end and 6 bases at the J end, and the number of junction bases without a gene match is 5. Per the publication, the time point label means: baseline before first vaccination. Vaccinee samples were obtained from the UK trials COV001 and COV002, which included a single-blind randomized controlled phase 2/3 trial of AZD1222 (ChAdOx1 nCoV-19) in healthy adults. For TCRbeta chain sequencing, PBMC samples were collected from trial participants at day 0 and at day 28 after the second dose. Overall study outcomes, separate from this receptor: After two AZD1222 doses, spike-specific TCR breadth and depth were significantly higher than at day 0 and than in MenACWY recipients. Only 5 to 7 AZD1222 recipients were SARS-CoV-2 seropositive at baseline, limiting conclusions about previously exposed vaccinees. Participants were mostly white British, with more females than males. The authors suggested clonal diversity may have been underestimated. The 56-69-year group was small, and its depth increase did not reach significance, likely because of low power. No day 14 peak-response samples were available, so repertoires were characterized only after the peak T cell response. Nearly half of unique spike-specific TCRs reportedly recognized epitopes outside regions mutated in the B.1.351 and B.1.1.7 variants. CD4 TCRs associated with the vaccine covered the entire spike protein, and the dominant responses were in regions 160-218 and 743-854.

Material: peripheral blood, obtained on day 0 of AZD1222 vaccination. The rearrangement combines TRBV19 with TRBJ1-2, and TRBD1 matches 7 of the central bases. The TCR was taken from an adult in good health. CDR3 loop: CASSIGQGVDGYTF. The nucleotide sequence reads TGTGCCAGTAGTATAGGACAGGGAGTTGATGGCTACACCTTC.